The 30 T cell receptor beta chains listed next were all sequenced from one sample in a study of T cell repertoires in ileal Crohn's disease. Here immunoSEQ multiplex PCR was the method, and the copy in TCRdb shows in-frame clones only, minus some. The repertoire holds approximately 27,000 clones, with roughly 81% as singletons. Sequenced: ileal tissue. The receptor source for this set is an adult with Crohn's disease.

The chain employs TRBV2 and TRBJ2-1; 8 bases map to TRBD1. This CDR3 comprises 13 residues. J was trimmed by 8 bases and V by 5 bases; bases with no gene match: 5. Germline-derived CDR1 and CDR2 are SNHLY and FYNNEI. For the CDR3, the DNA is TGTGCCAGCAGTTGGGACAGGAGGGATGAGCAGTTCTTC. The encoded protein is CASSWDRRDEQFF.

The rearrangement links TRBV6-1 to TRBJ2-7, with 7 bases that match TRBD2. From germline, CDR1 is MNHNS and CDR2 SASEGT. V lost 4 bases to trimming and J lost 0 bases; unmatched junction nucleotides: 3. The CDR3 sequence is 14 residues long. CDR3 coding DNA: TGTGCCAGCAGTGTTAGCGGGTTCTCCTACGAGCAGTACTTC. Protein product: CASSVSGFSYEQYF.

This rearrangement joins TRBV12-5 to TRBJ1-6, with 7 bases identical to TRBD1. V lost 1 base, J lost 6 bases, and 9 bases stayed unmatched. The CDR3 loop spans 17 amino acids. Germline loops: CDR1 LGHNT, CDR2 FRNRAP. The CDR3 sequence: CASGLAGTVISNSPLHF. CDR3 DNA sequence: TGTGCTAGTGGTTTGGCAGGGACAGTCATTTCTAATTCACCCCTCCACTTT.

The chain employs TRBV4-2 and TRBJ1-4, with D possibly being TRBD1 (5 bases). Germline V CDR1 and CDR2: LGHNA, YNFKEQ. This CDR3 contains 18 residues. With 1 base removed from V and 5 bases from J, the gap between germline ends came to 20 bases. The CDR3 protein is CASSQASSGRKGNEKLFF. The CDR3 nucleotides are TGTGCCAGCAGCCAAGCCTCTTCGGGTCGGAAGGGGAATGAAAAACTGTTTTTT.

The chain is built from TRBV11-2 and TRBJ1-1, with 8 bases fitting TRBD1. CDR3 length equals 13 residues. With V trimmed by 3 bases and J by 8 bases, 5 bases remained unmatched. Germline CDR1 SGHAT, CDR2 FQNNGV. CDR3 protein: CASSFLQGAEAFF. CDR3 nucleotides: TGTGCCAGCAGCTTTTTGCAGGGGGCAGAAGCTTTCTTT.

The V gene is TRBV4-1, the J gene TRBJ2-5; D may be TRBD2 (6 bases). Matching the DNA end better, TRBJ2-7 makes the J call doubtful. CDR1 and CDR2 (germline): MGHRA, YSYEKL. The CDR3 contains 17 residues. CDR3 coding DNA: TGCGCCAGCAGCCCGCGGGAAAACGGGTGGAACTCCTACGAGCAGTACTTC. As protein: CASSPRENGWNSYEQYF.

The rearrangement joins TRBV2 to TRBJ2-6; 7 positions match TRBD1. The trim removed 6 bases at V and 2 bases at J, leaving 10 bases unmatched. CDR3 size: 17 residues. Germline CDR1 SNHLY, CDR2 FYNNEI. The CDR3 sequence is CASRRTGTTPGANVLTF. CDR3 nucleotide sequence: TGTGCCAGCAGGCGGACAGGAACCACTCCTGGGGCCAACGTCCTGACTTTC.

The gene calls are TRBV5-1 and TRBJ2-7; 7 nucleotides align to TRBD1. V shed 0 bases and J 2 bases; nucleotides not matched to a gene: 2. CDR3 length: 14 amino acids. CDR1 and CDR2 from the germline V gene are SGHRS and YFSETQ. The CDR3, as DNA: TGCGCCAGCAGCTTGGGAGGGACAGCCTACGAGCAGTACTTC. Residues: CASSLGGTAYEQYF.

Worth noting for this clone: The junction departs from germline at one end; a sequencing error may be responsible. The chain couples TRBV18 to TRBJ1-2, with 9 positions matching TRBD1. The CDR3 has 16 amino acids. The V gene's germline CDR1 is KGHSH and CDR2 LQKENI. The CDR3 nucleotides read TGTGCCAACTCACTACGGACAGGGGCCTTGGAGAATGGCTACACCTTC. This sequence encodes CANSLRTGALENGYTF.

The J gene is TRBJ1-3, the V gene TRBV7-9, with D hard to call. The CDR3 is 19 residues long. The germline gives CDR1 SEHNR, CDR2 FQNEAQ (reference sequence). V lost 4 bases and J lost 4, with 26 bases in between. This chain's CDR3 is CASSSGLPSARLYGNTIYF. In DNA form, the CDR3 reads TGTGCCAGCAGCTCCGGACTCCCGAGTGCACGACTGTACGGAAACACCATATATTTT.

The rearrangement links TRBV14 to TRBJ1-5, with D possibly being TRBD1 (5 bases). CDR3 length: 14 amino acids. V lost 0 bases and J 7 bases, leaving 10 bases between the germline ends. CDR1 is SGHDN and CDR2 is FVKESK in the germline V gene. The CDR3 spells CASSQERGFQPQHF. The CDR3 region has the DNA TGTGCCAGCAGCCAAGAAAGGGGCTTCCAGCCCCAGCATTTT.

The CDR3 region is CAISDSKAEAIYF. The CDR3 nucleotides are TGTGCCATCAGTGATAGTAAAGCGGAGGCCATATATTTT. J is TRBJ1-3 and V is TRBV10-3; unclear D gene. Germline CDR1 is ENHRY and CDR2 is SYGVKD. CDR3 length: 13 residues. V was clipped by 3 bases and J by 11 bases, with 14 bases between them.

CDR3 nucleotide sequence: TGCGCCAGCAGCTTGGAGCCGCTGAACACCGGGGAGCTGTTTTTT. It encodes CASSLEPLNTGELFF. This chain links TRBV5-1 with TRBJ2-2; D is unresolved. This CDR3 spans 15 amino acids. The ends were cut back, 0 bases at V and 1 base at J, with 7 bases in the middle. Germline V gene sequence: CDR1 SGHRS, CDR2 YFSETQ.

This clone was seen more than once but under ten times. The chain joins TRBV18 to TRBJ2-7; 9 nucleotides align to TRBD2. This CDR3 region has 16 residues. Trimming cost V 3 bases and J 6 bases; bases outside gene matches: 12. The germline CDR1 and CDR2 sequences are KGHSH and LQKENI. This CDR3 reads CASSPSGGQRGSEQYF. In nucleotides, the CDR3 is TGTGCCAGCTCACCTAGCGGGGGCCAGCGGGGGAGCGAGCAGTACTTC.

J is TRBJ1-5 and V is TRBV28; 9 bases are a match to TRBD1. V was clipped by 10 bases and J by 6 bases; unmatched bases: 4. The CDR3 consists of 12 residues. CDR1 and CDR2 from the germline V gene are MDHEN and SYDVKM. The CDR3 reads CATTGGGQPQHF. The CDR3 region has the DNA TGTGCCACTACAGGGGGCGGTCAGCCCCAGCATTTT.

The gene calls are TRBV6-5 and TRBJ2-7; TRBD1 might be the D (5 bases). Germline lookup yields CDR1 MNHEY and CDR2 SVGAGI. The CDR3 extends over 14 amino acids. V was trimmed by 0 bases and J by 1 base, leaving 7 bases between them. The CDR3 sequence: CASSYSRQSYEQYF. CDR3 DNA: TGTGCCAGCAGTTACTCGAGACAGTCCTACGAGCAGTACTTC.

V and J are TRBV5-1 and TRBJ2-1; possibly TRBD2 for D (7 bases). This CDR3 comprises 16 residues. Trimming took off 4 bases at V and 6 bases at J, with 20 bases between the two ends. CDR1 and CDR2 from the germline V gene are SGHRS and YFSETQ. CDR3: CASSTSRGAIGNEQFF. CDR3 nucleotides: TGCGCCAGCAGCACGAGCCGGGGGGCAATAGGCAATGAGCAGTTCTTC.

The gene calls are TRBV5-1 and TRBJ2-7; 8 nucleotides match TRBD2. Germline trimming cut 4 bases from V and 6 bases from J; bases unmatched to any gene: 30. CDR1 and CDR2 (germline): SGHRS, YFSETQ. The CDR3 has 21 residues. CDR3 coding DNA: TGCGCCAGCAGCCTCCGACAGGACTATTCCGGCCTTAGCGGGGCAGACGGCGAGCAGTACTTC. It specifies CASSLRQDYSGLSGADGEQYF.

The DNA of the CDR3 is TGTGCCAGCAGTGTCACTAGCGGGGGGCGAGAGACCCAGTACTTC. Residues: CASSVTSGGRETQYF. The rearrangement links TRBV6-4 to TRBJ2-5, with 12 bases that match TRBD2. With 4 bases clipped from V and 4 bases from J, the junction kept 4 bases outside the gene matches. Germline V gives CDR1 MRHNA, CDR2 SNTAGT. The CDR3 is made up of 15 amino acids.

This clone came up once. The V call is TRBV25-1, the J call TRBJ2-4; possibly TRBD1 for D (5 bases). The V gene's germline CDR1 is MGHDK and CDR2 SYGVNS. This CDR3 comprises 14 residues. V lost 3 bases and J 8 bases, leaving 14 bases between the germline ends. The CDR3 coding sequence is TGTGCCAGCAGTGACTACAGGCATCAGGACATTCAGTACTTC. Translated: CASSDYRHQDIQYF.

The chain links TRBV10-3 to TRBJ2-7, with D possibly being TRBD1 (5 bases). V lost 7 bases and J 1 base, leaving 5 bases between the germline ends. Germline-derived CDR1 and CDR2 are ENHRY and SYGVKD. The CDR3 runs to 11 residues. In DNA, the CDR3 is TGTGCCATCAAGGGGTCCTACGAGCAGTACTTC. It encodes CAIKGSYEQYF.

The V gene is TRBV11-2, the J gene TRBJ2-7; 9 nucleotides match TRBD1. CDR3 length: 13 amino acids. The V and J ends lost 5 bases and 7 bases, in that order; junction bases with no gene match: 6. Germline-derived CDR1 and CDR2 are SGHAT and FQNNGV. CDR3 DNA sequence: TGTGCCAGCAGCCCTGGGGACAGGGAGGAGCAGTACTTC. Amino acid sequence: CASSPGDREEQYF.

This sequence joins TRBV9 and TRBJ1-1; 8 positions match TRBD1. The V gene's germline CDR1 is SGDLS and CDR2 YYNGEE. The CDR3 sequence is 17 residues long. The V and J ends lost 3 bases and 3 bases, in that order; junction bases with no gene match: 13. CDR3 bases: TGTGCCAGCAGCGGGGCCCACAGGGGGACGGCGGACACTGAAGCTTTCTTT. Amino acid sequence: CASSGAHRGTADTEAFF.

This clone has just one count. J is TRBJ1-2 and V is TRBV2; 9 bases line up with TRBD1. This CDR3 is 14 amino acids long. Per germline, CDR1 SNHLY and CDR2 FYNNEI. J gave up 4 bases and V 6 bases, and 6 bases lay outside the gene matches. The CDR3 DNA sequence: TGTGCCAGCAGAGGGGACAGGGAAACCTATGGCTACACCTTC. It codes for CASRGDRETYGYTF.

V usage is TRBV11-2 and J usage is TRBJ1-4; D might be TRBD1 (5 bases). Germline CDR1 reads SGHAT; CDR2 reads FQNNGV. The CDR3 has 13 residues. V was clipped by 2 bases and J by 11 bases, with 12 bases between them. This CDR3 reads CASSLSRVGKLFF. For the CDR3, the DNA is TGTGCCAGCAGCTTATCCAGGGTGGGGAAACTGTTTTTT.

V is TRBV10-3 and J is TRBJ2-7; TRBD1 aligns across 12 bases. The trim removed 4 bases at V and 6 bases at J, leaving 4 bases unmatched. This CDR3 is built from 14 residues. Germline V CDR1 and CDR2: ENHRY, SYGVKD. CDR3 bases: TGTGCCATCAGTGGCCGGGACAGGGGGCGCGAGCAGTACTTC. This gives the protein CAISGRDRGREQYF.

The gene calls are TRBV5-4 and TRBJ2-5; 14 bases are a match to TRBD2. CDR3 size: 17 residues. V was clipped by 1 base and J by 5 bases; unmatched bases: 7. In germline, CDR1 is SGHNT, CDR2 YYREEE (reference sequence). The CDR3 sequence: CASSLRLAGGRYETQYF. CDR3 DNA: TGTGCCAGCAGCTTGCGACTAGCGGGGGGGCGGTATGAGACCCAGTACTTC.

The chain couples TRBV5-1 to TRBJ1-1; 11 bases map to TRBD1. V was pared by 4 bases and J by 0 bases, with 8 bases of the junction left unmatched. The CDR3 sequence is 17 residues long. From germline, CDR1 is SGHRS and CDR2 YFSETQ. CDR3: CASSRPGTGGLNTEAFF. For the CDR3, the DNA is TGCGCCAGCAGCAGGCCCGGGACAGGGGGTTTGAACACTGAAGCTTTCTTT. The full variable domain, rest sourced from reference TRBV5-1 and TRBJ1-1, is KAGVTQTPRYLIKTRGQQVTLSCSPISGHRSVSWYQQTPGQGLQFLFEYFSETQRNKGNFPGRFSGRQFSNSRSEMNVSTLELGDSALYLCASSRPGTGGLNTEAFFGQGTRLTVV.

V usage is TRBV6-5 and J usage is TRBJ1-3; D might be TRBD1 (6 bases). The CDR3 contains 15 residues. CDR1 and CDR2 from the germline V gene are MNHEY and SVGAGI. V lost 4 bases and J 0 bases, leaving 10 bases between the germline ends. The CDR3 is CASSSTGTSGNTIYF. The CDR3 DNA reads TGTGCCAGCAGTTCCACAGGGACCTCTGGAAACACCATATATTTT.

In its sample, this clone was seen once. The chain employs TRBV6-5 and TRBJ2-1; D is perhaps TRBD1 (5 bases). V dropped 8 bases and J dropped 0 bases, with 14 bases sitting between them. The CDR3 is 15 residues long. Per the germline V gene, CDR1 is MNHEY and CDR2 is SVGAGI. This CDR3 reads CASGRQLSSYNEQFF. For the CDR3, the DNA is TGTGCCAGCGGTCGACAGTTAAGCTCCTACAATGAGCAGTTCTTC.